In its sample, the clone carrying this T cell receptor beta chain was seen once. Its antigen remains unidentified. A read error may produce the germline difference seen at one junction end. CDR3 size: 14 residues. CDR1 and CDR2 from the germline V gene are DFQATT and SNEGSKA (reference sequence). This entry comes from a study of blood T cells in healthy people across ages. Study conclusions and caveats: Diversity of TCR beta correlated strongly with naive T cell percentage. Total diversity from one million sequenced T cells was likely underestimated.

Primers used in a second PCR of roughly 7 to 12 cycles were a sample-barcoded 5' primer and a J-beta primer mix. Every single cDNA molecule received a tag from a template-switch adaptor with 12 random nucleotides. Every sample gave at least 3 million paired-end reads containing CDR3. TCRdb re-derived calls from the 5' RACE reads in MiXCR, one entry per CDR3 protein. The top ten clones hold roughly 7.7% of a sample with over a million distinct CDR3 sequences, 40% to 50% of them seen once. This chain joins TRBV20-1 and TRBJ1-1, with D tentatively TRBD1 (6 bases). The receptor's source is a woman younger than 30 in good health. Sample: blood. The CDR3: CSVREQGRYTEAFF. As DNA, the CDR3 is TGCAGTGTTAGAGAACAGGGACGGTACACTGAAGCTTTCTTT.